A selection of T cell receptor beta chains follows, all from one sample in a study of OX40 agonist ivuxolimab in advanced cancers. Sequenced by immunoSEQ multiplex PCR; TCRdb stores in-frame clones only, minus some. The sample contains about 13,000 clones, roughly 69% of which appear only once. The sequenced sample was CD4+ or CD8+ T cells sorted from blood, obtained in a trial of the OX40 agonist ivuxolimab. These receptor sequences come from an adult with an advanced solid tumor such as melanoma, head and neck, liver or kidney cancer. The CDR3 runs from the conserved cysteine through the conserved F or W. Fields, in order: CDR3 DNA, CDR3 protein, CDR3 length, clone size, J gene, D gene, V gene. A D gene is named only where the DNA matches it firmly. Rows may omit the clone size; those that give it use once, few, many or a size class.

cdr3_nt: TGTGCCTGGAGTGGCATGTGGGGGATGAGGGAGACCCAGTACTTC
cdr3_aa: CAWSGMWGMRETQYF
cdr3_length: 15
clone_size: few
j_call: TRBJ2-5
d_call: -
v_call: TRBV30

cdr3_nt: TGTGCCAGCAGCGTTTCCGGGACTAGCGACTACGAGCAGTACTTC
cdr3_aa: CASSVSGTSDYEQYF
cdr3_length: 15
clone_size: few
j_call: TRBJ2-7
d_call: TRBD2
v_call: TRBV9

cdr3_nt: TGTGCCAGCTCACCAGATGTCAGCACCTACGAGCAGTACTTC
cdr3_aa: CASSPDVSTYEQYF
cdr3_length: 14
clone_size: -
j_call: TRBJ2-7
d_call: -
v_call: TRBV18

cdr3_nt: TGCGCCAGCAGCAGGCGACAGGGATCGAACACTGAAGCTTTCTTT
cdr3_aa: CASSRRQGSNTEAFF
cdr3_length: 15
clone_size: -
j_call: TRBJ1-1
d_call: TRBD1
v_call: TRBV4-1

cdr3_nt: TGTGCCAGCAGCACCTTCGGTTATGGCTACACCTTC
cdr3_aa: CASSTFGYGYTF
cdr3_length: 12
clone_size: once
j_call: TRBJ1-2
d_call: -
v_call: TRBV9

cdr3_nt: TGTGCCAGCAGTTTCGGCGGGTTCACTTCATCGAGCTCCTACAATGAGCAGTTCTTC
cdr3_aa: CASSFGGFTSSSSYNEQFF
cdr3_length: 19
clone_size: once
j_call: TRBJ2-1
d_call: -
v_call: TRBV28

cdr3_nt: TGCGCCAGCAGCCAATGGGTCAGGGAGTACACTGAAGCTTTCTTT
cdr3_aa: CASSQWVREYTEAFF
cdr3_length: 15
clone_size: -
j_call: TRBJ1-1
d_call: -
v_call: TRBV4-3

cdr3_nt: TGTGCCAGCAGTAGCGGGATACTCGAGCAGTACTTC
cdr3_aa: CASSSGILEQYF
cdr3_length: 12
clone_size: -
j_call: TRBJ2-7
d_call: TRBD2
v_call: TRBV6-5

cdr3_nt: TGTGCCAGCAGCGTTGCGACAGGGACGGATTCACCCCTCCACTTT
cdr3_aa: CASSVATGTDSPLHF
cdr3_length: 15
clone_size: -
j_call: TRBJ1-6
d_call: TRBD1
v_call: TRBV9

cdr3_nt: TGTGCCAGCAGTGATGCCTCCTACGAGCAGTACTTC
cdr3_aa: CASSDASYEQYF
cdr3_length: 12
clone_size: -
j_call: TRBJ2-7
d_call: -
v_call: TRBV6-5

cdr3_nt: TGTGCCAGCAGCCCCCAAGGGGGACCCCAAACCGGGGAGCTGTTTTTT
cdr3_aa: CASSPQGGPQTGELFF
cdr3_length: 16
clone_size: -
j_call: TRBJ2-2
d_call: -
v_call: TRBV27

cdr3_nt: TGTGCCAGCATCCGGTCCCCGGGGGGTCAGCCCCAGCATTTT
cdr3_aa: CASIRSPGGQPQHF
cdr3_length: 14
clone_size: -
j_call: TRBJ1-5
d_call: -
v_call: TRBV6-5

cdr3_nt: TGTGCCAGCAGCTCGCTATTTTGGGGACAAGCCACCTTC
cdr3_aa: CASSSLFWGQATF
cdr3_length: 13
clone_size: -
j_call: TRBJ1-2
d_call: -
v_call: TRBV13

cdr3_nt: TGTGCCAGCAGTCCCTTTGCAGGGGGGTCTGAAGCTTTCTTT
cdr3_aa: CASSPFAGGSEAFF
cdr3_length: 14
clone_size: once
j_call: TRBJ1-1
d_call: TRBD1
v_call: TRBV27

cdr3_nt: TGTGCCAGCAGTTACTCCGGGGGTTATACTGAAGCTTTCTTT
cdr3_aa: CASSYSGGYTEAFF
cdr3_length: 14
clone_size: medium-sized
j_call: TRBJ1-1
d_call: -
v_call: TRBV6-6

cdr3_nt: TGTGCCAGCAGCTTCGGAACTATCTATGGCTACACCTTC
cdr3_aa: CASSFGTIYGYTF
cdr3_length: 13
clone_size: -
j_call: TRBJ1-2
d_call: -
v_call: TRBV11-2

cdr3_nt: TGCGCCAGCAGCTTGGCGGGTCCCTGGGCCAAAAACATTCAGTACTTC
cdr3_aa: CASSLAGPWAKNIQYF
cdr3_length: 16
clone_size: -
j_call: TRBJ2-4
d_call: -
v_call: TRBV5-1

cdr3_nt: TGTGCCAGCAGCTTATGGACGGTAGAGTTCGCCAAAAACATTCAGTACTTC
cdr3_aa: CASSLWTVEFAKNIQYF
cdr3_length: 17
clone_size: -
j_call: TRBJ2-4
d_call: -
v_call: TRBV7-8

cdr3_nt: TGTGCCTGGAGTGTAGCGGGCGAGCAGTACTTC
cdr3_aa: CAWSVAGEQYF
cdr3_length: 11
clone_size: -
j_call: TRBJ2-7
d_call: -
v_call: TRBV30

cdr3_nt: TGTGCCAGCAGCACACGAACAGGGGGCAGCGGAGAGCAGTACTTC
cdr3_aa: CASSTRTGGSGEQYF
cdr3_length: 15
clone_size: -
j_call: TRBJ2-7
d_call: TRBD1
v_call: TRBV7-8

cdr3_nt: TGTGCCAGCAGCCCAGGGACAGGTCGGAACATTCAGTACTTC
cdr3_aa: CASSPGTGRNIQYF
cdr3_length: 14
clone_size: few
j_call: TRBJ2-4
d_call: TRBD1
v_call: TRBV5-6

cdr3_nt: TGTGCCAGCAGATCAGACTCTTTCGACTACGAGCAGTACTTC
cdr3_aa: CASRSDSFDYEQYF
cdr3_length: 14
clone_size: -
j_call: TRBJ2-7
d_call: -
v_call: TRBV28

cdr3_nt: TGTGCCAGCAGTGAAGTGGGACTTACCTCAGGAAAACTGTTTTTT
cdr3_aa: CASSEVGLTSGKLFF
cdr3_length: 15
clone_size: -
j_call: TRBJ1-4
d_call: -
v_call: TRBV6-1

cdr3_nt: TGTGCCAGCAGTTCCCCCTCGCGGGGGGGGGCTGAAGCTTTCTTT
cdr3_aa: CASSSPSRGGAEAFF
cdr3_length: 15
clone_size: -
j_call: TRBJ1-1
d_call: -
v_call: TRBV28

cdr3_nt: TGTGCCAGCAGTATAACCGGGTCGTACCGAGAGACCCAGTACTTC
cdr3_aa: CASSITGSYRETQYF
cdr3_length: 15
clone_size: -
j_call: TRBJ2-5
d_call: -
v_call: TRBV27

cdr3_nt: TGTGCCAGCAGTGACGGGGGCTGGTACGAGCAGTACTTC
cdr3_aa: CASSDGGWYEQYF
cdr3_length: 13
clone_size: few
j_call: TRBJ2-7
d_call: -
v_call: TRBV28

cdr3_nt: TGCGCCAGCAGCCTTACAGACGGGGAGCTGTTTTTT
cdr3_aa: CASSLTDGELFF
cdr3_length: 12
clone_size: few
j_call: TRBJ2-2
d_call: -
v_call: TRBV4-1

cdr3_nt: TGTGCCAGCAGCCCCGGGACAGGGGGGTTTGAGCAGTACTTC
cdr3_aa: CASSPGTGGFEQYF
cdr3_length: 14
clone_size: -
j_call: TRBJ2-7
d_call: TRBD1
v_call: TRBV7-6

cdr3_nt: TGTGCCAGCAGCGTAGATGATATGTCAGGGGGCATGAACACTGAAGCTTTCTTT
cdr3_aa: CASSVDDMSGGMNTEAFF
cdr3_length: 18
clone_size: few
j_call: TRBJ1-1
d_call: TRBD1
v_call: TRBV9

cdr3_nt: TGCGCCAGCAGCCCGGTTCATCCCTCCAAAAACATTCAGTACTTC
cdr3_aa: CASSPVHPSKNIQYF
cdr3_length: 15
clone_size: -
j_call: TRBJ2-4
d_call: -
v_call: TRBV5-1

cdr3_nt: TGTGCCAGCAGCTTATTAGGCCAGTCCTACGAGCAGTACTTC
cdr3_aa: CASSLLGQSYEQYF
cdr3_length: 14
clone_size: -
j_call: TRBJ2-7
d_call: -
v_call: TRBV7-2

cdr3_nt: TGTGCCAGTAGTATGGGAGGGGGCGGCACCGGGGAGCTGTTTTTT
cdr3_aa: CASSMGGGGTGELFF
cdr3_length: 15
clone_size: -
j_call: TRBJ2-2
d_call: -
v_call: TRBV19

cdr3_nt: TGTGCCAGCAGCTTACAGGGGGCTGATAATTCACCCCTCCACTTT
cdr3_aa: CASSLQGADNSPLHF
cdr3_length: 15
clone_size: -
j_call: TRBJ1-6
d_call: TRBD1
v_call: TRBV7-8

cdr3_nt: TGTGCCAGCAGCCCGAGCGGGACTGGGGGGGTATACAATGAGCAGTTCTTC
cdr3_aa: CASSPSGTGGVYNEQFF
cdr3_length: 17
clone_size: -
j_call: TRBJ2-1
d_call: TRBD2
v_call: TRBV7-3

cdr3_nt: TGTGCCAGCAGCTTTCAGGGCATGGGAAACAATCAGCCCCAGCATTTT
cdr3_aa: CASSFQGMGNNQPQHF
cdr3_length: 16
clone_size: -
j_call: TRBJ1-5
d_call: -
v_call: TRBV7-9

cdr3_nt: TGTGCCAGCGGGTCGAGGGGTTACAATGAGCAGTTCTTC
cdr3_aa: CASGSRGYNEQFF
cdr3_length: 13
clone_size: -
j_call: TRBJ2-1
d_call: -
v_call: TRBV19

cdr3_nt: TGTGCCAGCAGTCCGAGCACTGAAGCTTTCTTT
cdr3_aa: CASSPSTEAFF
cdr3_length: 11
clone_size: many
j_call: TRBJ1-1
d_call: -
v_call: TRBV28

cdr3_nt: TGTGCCAGCAGTACCCCACAGTCCTCCTACGAGCAGTACTTC
cdr3_aa: CASSTPQSSYEQYF
cdr3_length: 14
clone_size: -
j_call: TRBJ2-7
d_call: -
v_call: TRBV28

cdr3_nt: TGTGCCAGCAGTTCACTCCAGGACAGGGGGACTCTCAATGAGCAGTTCTTC
cdr3_aa: CASSSLQDRGTLNEQFF
cdr3_length: 17
clone_size: -
j_call: TRBJ2-1
d_call: TRBD1
v_call: TRBV28